This T cell receptor beta chain originates from a study of cytomegalovirus exposure and HLA in healthy donors. Regarding the study as a whole: In vitro checks showed that a few CMV-associated chains really do target CMV antigens. The authors listed 164 TCR beta chains as cytomegalovirus-associated. Whilst most TCR sequences proved rare, a subset of public TCRs occurred across many donors.

Measured with immunoSEQ multiplex PCR; TCRdb has only the in-frame clones, and not every one. Altogether some 170,000 clones are present, around nine tenths being singletons, with the ten largest covering roughly 1.5%. The CDR3 is 17 amino acids. As regards this clone: Its antigen remains unidentified.

It was the approximately 120-subject validation cohort, separate from the approximately 620-subject first cohort, to which the donors belonged. Input material: PBMCs. The sequence derives from a woman aged 25 to 45 in good health and CMV-seronegative. This rearrangement joins TRBV21-1 to TRBJ1-5; the table names TRBD1, a call not compared with the DNA. TRBV21-1 constitutes a pseudogene. Here the CDR3 DNA reads TGTGCCAGCAGCAAAGGTCCGGAGGGGGCAGCCAATCAGCCCCAGCATTTT. As protein: CASSKGPEGAANQPQHF.